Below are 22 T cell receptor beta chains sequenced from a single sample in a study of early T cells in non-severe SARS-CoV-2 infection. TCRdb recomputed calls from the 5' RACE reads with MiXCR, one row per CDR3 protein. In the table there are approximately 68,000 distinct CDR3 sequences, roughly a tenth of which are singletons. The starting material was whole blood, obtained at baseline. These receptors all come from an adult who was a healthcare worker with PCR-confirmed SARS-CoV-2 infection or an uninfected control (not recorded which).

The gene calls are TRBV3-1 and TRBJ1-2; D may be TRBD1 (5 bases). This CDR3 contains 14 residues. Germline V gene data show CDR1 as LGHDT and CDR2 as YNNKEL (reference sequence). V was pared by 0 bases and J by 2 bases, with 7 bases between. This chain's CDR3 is CASSQDNRNYGYTF. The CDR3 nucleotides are TGTGCCAGCAGCCAAGATAACAGGAACTATGGCTACACCTTC.

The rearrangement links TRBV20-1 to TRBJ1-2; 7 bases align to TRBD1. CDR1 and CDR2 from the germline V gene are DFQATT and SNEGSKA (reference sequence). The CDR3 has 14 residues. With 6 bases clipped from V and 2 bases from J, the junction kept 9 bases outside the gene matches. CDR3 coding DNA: TGCAGTGCCACAACACAGGGGAGGAACTATGGCTACACCTTC. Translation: CSATTQGRNYGYTF.

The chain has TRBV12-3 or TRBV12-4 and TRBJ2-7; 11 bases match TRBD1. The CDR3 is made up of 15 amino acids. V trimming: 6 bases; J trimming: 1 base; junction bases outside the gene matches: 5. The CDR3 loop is CASSRGQGASYEQYF. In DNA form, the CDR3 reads TGTGCCAGCAGCCGCGGACAGGGGGCTTCCTACGAGCAGTACTTC.

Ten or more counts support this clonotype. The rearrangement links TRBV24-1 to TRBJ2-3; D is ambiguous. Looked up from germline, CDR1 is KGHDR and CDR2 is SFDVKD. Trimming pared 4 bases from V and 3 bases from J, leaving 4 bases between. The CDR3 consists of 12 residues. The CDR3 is CATSEGTDTQYF. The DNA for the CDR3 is TGTGCCACCAGTGAGGGGACAGATACGCAGTATTTT.

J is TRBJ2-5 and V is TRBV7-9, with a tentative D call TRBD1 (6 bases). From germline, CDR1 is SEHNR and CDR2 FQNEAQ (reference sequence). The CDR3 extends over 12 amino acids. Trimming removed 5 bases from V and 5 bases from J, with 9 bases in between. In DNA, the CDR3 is TGTGCCAGCAGCATCAGGGGCGAGACCCAGTACTTC. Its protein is CASSIRGETQYF.

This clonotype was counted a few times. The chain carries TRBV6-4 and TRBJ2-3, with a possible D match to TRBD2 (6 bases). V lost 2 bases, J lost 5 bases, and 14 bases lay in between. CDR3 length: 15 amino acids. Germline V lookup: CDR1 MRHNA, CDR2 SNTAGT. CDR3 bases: TGTGCCAGCAGTGACGTCGGCGGGGACGGAGATACGCAGTATTTT. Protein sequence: CASSDVGGDGDTQYF.

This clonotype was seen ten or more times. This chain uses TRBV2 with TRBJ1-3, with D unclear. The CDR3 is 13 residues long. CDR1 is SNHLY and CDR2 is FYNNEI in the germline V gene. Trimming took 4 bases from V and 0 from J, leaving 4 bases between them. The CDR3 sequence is CASSGDSGNTIYF. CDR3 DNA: TGTGCCAGCAGTGGAGACTCTGGAAACACCATATATTTT.

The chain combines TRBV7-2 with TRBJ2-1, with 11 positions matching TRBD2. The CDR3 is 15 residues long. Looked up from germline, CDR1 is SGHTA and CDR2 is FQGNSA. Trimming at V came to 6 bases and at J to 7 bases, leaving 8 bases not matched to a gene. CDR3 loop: CASRPRRTSGNEQFF. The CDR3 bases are TGTGCCAGCAGACCTCGCCGGACTAGCGGGAATGAGCAGTTCTTC.

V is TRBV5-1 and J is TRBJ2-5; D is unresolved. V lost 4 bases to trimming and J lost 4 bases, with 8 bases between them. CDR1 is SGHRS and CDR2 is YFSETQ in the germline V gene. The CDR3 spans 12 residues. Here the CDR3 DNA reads TGCGCCAGCAGCGGGGATGGAGAGACCCAGTACTTC. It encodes CASSGDGETQYF.

CDR3 sequence: CASKPGQVNTEAFF. As DNA, the CDR3 is TGTGCCAGCAAACCGGGACAGGTGAACACTGAAGCTTTCTTT. The rearrangement links TRBV16 to TRBJ1-1; 8 nucleotides agree with TRBD1. Trimming took 7 bases from V and 0 from J; bases not matched to a gene: 4. The CDR3 has 14 amino acids. Germline CDR1 KGHSY, CDR2 FQNENV.

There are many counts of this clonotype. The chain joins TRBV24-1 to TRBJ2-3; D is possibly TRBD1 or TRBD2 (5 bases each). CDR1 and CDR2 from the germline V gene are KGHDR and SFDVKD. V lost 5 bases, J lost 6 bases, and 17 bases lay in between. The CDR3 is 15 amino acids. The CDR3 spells CATSAQGIGTDTQYF. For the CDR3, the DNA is TGTGCCACCAGTGCGCAGGGCATAGGGACCGATACGCAGTATTTT.

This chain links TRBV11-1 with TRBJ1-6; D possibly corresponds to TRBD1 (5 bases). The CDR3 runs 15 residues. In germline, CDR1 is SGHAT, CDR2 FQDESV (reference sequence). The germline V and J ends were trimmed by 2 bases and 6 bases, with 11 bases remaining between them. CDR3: CASSLSGGLNSPLHF. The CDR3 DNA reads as TGTGCCAGCAGCTTATCGGGGGGTCTTAATTCACCCCTCCACTTT.

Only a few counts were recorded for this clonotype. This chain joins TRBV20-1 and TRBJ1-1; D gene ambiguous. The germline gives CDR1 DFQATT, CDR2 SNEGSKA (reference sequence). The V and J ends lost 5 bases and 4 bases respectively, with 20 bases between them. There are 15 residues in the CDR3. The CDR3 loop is CSAWTLEEYGTEAFF. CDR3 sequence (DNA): TGCAGTGCTTGGACGTTGGAGGAATATGGCACTGAAGCTTTCTTT.

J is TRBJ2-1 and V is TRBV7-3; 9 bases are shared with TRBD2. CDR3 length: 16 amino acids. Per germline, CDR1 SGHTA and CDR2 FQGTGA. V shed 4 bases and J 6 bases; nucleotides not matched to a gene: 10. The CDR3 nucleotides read TGTGCCAGCAGCTCCCAACCGGGACTAGCCTCCAATGAGCAGTTCTTC. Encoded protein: CASSSQPGLASNEQFF.

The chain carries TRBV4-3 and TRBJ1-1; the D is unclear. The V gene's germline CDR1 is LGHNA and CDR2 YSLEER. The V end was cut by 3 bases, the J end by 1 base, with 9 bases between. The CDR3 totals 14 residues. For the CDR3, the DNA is TGCGCCAGCAGCCAGGGTCGGAGGAACACTGAAGCTTTCTTT. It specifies CASSQGRRNTEAFF.

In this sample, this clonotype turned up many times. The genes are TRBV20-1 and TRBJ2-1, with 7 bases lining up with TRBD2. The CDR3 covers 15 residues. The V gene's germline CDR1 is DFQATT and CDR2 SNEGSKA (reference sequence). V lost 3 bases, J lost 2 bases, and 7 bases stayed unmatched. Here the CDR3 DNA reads TGCAGTGCTAGGACCCCGGGACTACCCTACAATGAGCAGTTCTTC. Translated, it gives CSARTPGLPYNEQFF.

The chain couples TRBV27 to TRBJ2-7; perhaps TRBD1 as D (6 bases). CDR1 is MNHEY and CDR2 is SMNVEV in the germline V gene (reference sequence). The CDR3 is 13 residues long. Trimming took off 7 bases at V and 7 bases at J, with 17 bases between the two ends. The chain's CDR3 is CASTPGDRWEQYF. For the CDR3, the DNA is TGTGCCAGCACCCCAGGGGACCGCTGGGAGCAGTACTTC.

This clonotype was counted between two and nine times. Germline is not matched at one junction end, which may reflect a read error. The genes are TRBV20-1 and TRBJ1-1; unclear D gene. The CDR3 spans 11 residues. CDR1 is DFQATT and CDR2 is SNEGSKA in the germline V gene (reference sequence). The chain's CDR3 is CSASPGRPSIF. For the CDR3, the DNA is TGCAGTGCTAGTCCCGGGCGGCCTTCCATCTTT.

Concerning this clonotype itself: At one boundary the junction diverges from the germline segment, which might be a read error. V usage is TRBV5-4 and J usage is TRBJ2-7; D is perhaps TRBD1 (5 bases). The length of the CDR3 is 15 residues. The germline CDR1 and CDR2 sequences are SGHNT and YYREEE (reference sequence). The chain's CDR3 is CASSQGFGSPYGQYF. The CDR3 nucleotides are TGTGCCAGCAGCCAGGGATTCGGCTCCCCCTACGGGCAGTACTTC.

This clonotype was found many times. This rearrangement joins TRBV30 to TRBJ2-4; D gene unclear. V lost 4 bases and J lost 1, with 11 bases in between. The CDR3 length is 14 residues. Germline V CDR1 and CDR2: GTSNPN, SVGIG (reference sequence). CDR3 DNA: TGTGCCTGGAATCGGGCGGAGGCCAAAAACATTCAGTACTTC. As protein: CAWNRAEAKNIQYF. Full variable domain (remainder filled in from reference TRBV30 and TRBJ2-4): SQTIHQWPATLVQPVGSPLSLECTVEGTSNPNLYWYRQAAGRGLQLLFYSVGIGQISSEVPQNLSASRPQDRQFILSSKKLLLSDSGFYLCAWNRAEAKNIQYFGAGTRLSVL.

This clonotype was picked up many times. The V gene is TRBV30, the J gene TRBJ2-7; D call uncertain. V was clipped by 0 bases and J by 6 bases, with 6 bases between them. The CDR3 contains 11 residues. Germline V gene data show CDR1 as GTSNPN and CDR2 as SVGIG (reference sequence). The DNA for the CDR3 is TGTGCCTGGAGTGTTGGTTTCGAGCAGTACTTC. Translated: CAWSVGFEQYF.

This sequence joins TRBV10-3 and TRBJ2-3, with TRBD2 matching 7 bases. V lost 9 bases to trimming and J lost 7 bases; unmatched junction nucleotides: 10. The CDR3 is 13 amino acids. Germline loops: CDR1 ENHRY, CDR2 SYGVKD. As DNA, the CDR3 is TGTGCCATTTCTGGGGGGGGAAGAAATACGCAGTATTTT. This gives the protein CAISGGGRNTQYF.